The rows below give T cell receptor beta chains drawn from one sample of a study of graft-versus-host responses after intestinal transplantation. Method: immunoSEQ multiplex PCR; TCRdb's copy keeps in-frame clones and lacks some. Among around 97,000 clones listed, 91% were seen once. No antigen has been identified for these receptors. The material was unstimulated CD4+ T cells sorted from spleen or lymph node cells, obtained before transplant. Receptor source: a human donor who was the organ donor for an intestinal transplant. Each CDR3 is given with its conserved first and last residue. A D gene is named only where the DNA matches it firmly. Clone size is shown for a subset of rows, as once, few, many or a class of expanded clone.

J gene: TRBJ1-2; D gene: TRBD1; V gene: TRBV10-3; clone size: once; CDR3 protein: CAISRQGGWGYTF; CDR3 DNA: TGTGCCATCAGTAGACAGGGGGGCTGGGGCTACACCTTC
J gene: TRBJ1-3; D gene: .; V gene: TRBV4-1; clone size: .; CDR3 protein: CASSPFGQGNAGNTIYF; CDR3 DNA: TGCGCCAGCAGCCCCTTTGGCCAGGGGAACGCTGGAAACACCATATATTTT
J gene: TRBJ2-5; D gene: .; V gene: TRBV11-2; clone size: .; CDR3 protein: CASSLGGEETQYF; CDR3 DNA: TGTGCCAGCAGCTTAGGCGGGGAAGAGACCCAGTACTTC
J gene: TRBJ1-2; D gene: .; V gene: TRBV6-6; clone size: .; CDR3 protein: CASSYGENYGYTF; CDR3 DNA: TGTGCCAGCAGTTACGGTGAGAACTATGGCTACACCTTC
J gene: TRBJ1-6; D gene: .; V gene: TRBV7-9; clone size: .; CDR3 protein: CASSSGLYNSPLHF; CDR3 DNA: TGTGCCAGCAGCTCCGGACTGTATAATTCACCCCTCCACTTT
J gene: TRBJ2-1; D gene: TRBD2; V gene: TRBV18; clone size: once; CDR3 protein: CASSPRLAGITYNEQFF; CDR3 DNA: TGTGCCAGCTCACCACGACTAGCGGGGATCACCTACAATGAGCAGTTCTTC
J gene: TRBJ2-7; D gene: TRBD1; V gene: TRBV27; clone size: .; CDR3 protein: CASSPTGARGYEQYF; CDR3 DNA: TGTGCCAGCAGTCCTACAGGGGCCAGGGGCTACGAGCAGTACTTC
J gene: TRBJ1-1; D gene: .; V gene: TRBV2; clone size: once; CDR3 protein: CASSSEGRGAFF; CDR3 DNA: TGTGCCAGCAGTTCCGAAGGTCGAGGAGCTTTCTTT
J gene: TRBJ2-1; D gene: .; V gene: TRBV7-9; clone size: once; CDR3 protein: CASSFLRNEQFF; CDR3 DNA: TGTGCCAGCAGCTTTCTGAGGAATGAGCAGTTCTTC
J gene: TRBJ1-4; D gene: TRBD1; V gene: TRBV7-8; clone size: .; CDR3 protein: CASSRRTGEKLFF; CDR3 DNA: TGTGCCAGCAGCCGAAGGACAGGTGAAAAACTGTTTTTT
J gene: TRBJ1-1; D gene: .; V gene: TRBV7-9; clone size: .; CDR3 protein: CASSSYREMSTEAFF; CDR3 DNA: TGTGCCAGCAGCTCATACAGGGAGATGAGCACTGAAGCTTTCTTT
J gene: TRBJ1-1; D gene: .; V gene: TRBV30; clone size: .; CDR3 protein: CAWSYDRSTEAFF; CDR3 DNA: TGTGCCTGGAGCTACGACAGGAGCACTGAAGCTTTCTTT
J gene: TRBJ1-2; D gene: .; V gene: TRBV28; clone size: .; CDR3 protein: CASSPGTPFYGYTF; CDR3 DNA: TGTGCCAGCAGTCCCGGGACACCCTTCTATGGCTACACCTTC
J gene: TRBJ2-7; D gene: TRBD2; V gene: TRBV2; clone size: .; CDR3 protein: CASDSRGAYEQYF; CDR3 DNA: TGTGCCAGCGATTCGCGGGGGGCCTACGAGCAGTACTTC
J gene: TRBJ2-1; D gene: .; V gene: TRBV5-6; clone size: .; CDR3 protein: CASSLRLVGANEQFF; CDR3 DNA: TGTGCCAGCAGCTTGCGCTTAGTTGGTGCCAATGAGCAGTTCTTC
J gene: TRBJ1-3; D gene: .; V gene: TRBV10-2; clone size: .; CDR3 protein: CASSGHYSGNTIYF; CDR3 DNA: TGCGCCAGCAGTGGACATTACTCTGGAAACACCATATATTTT
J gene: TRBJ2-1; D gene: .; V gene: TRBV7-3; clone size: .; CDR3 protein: CASSPTGTLYNEQFF; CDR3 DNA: TGTGCCAGCAGCCCGACAGGCACTCTTTACAATGAGCAGTTCTTC
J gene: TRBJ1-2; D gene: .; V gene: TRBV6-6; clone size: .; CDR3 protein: CASSRTGGGGYTF; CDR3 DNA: TGTGCCAGCAGTCGGACGGGGGGCGGTGGCTACACCTTC
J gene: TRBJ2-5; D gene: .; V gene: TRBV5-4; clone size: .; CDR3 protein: CASSLERLVTETQYF; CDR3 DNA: TGTGCCAGCAGCTTGGAGAGACTAGTCACAGAGACCCAGTACTTC
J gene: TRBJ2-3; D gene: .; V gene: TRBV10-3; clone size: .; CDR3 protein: CAISESQAADTQYF; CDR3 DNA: TGTGCCATCAGTGAGTCCCAGGCAGCAGATACGCAGTATTTT
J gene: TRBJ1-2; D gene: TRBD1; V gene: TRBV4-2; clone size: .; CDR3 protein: CASSHGDRTFLYGYTF; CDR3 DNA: TGTGCCAGCAGCCATGGGGACAGAACCTTCCTTTATGGCTACACCTTC
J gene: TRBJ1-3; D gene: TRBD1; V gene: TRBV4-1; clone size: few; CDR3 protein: CASSQVLTGISGNTIYF; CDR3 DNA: TGCGCCAGCAGCCAAGTTTTGACAGGGATCTCTGGAAACACCATATATTTT
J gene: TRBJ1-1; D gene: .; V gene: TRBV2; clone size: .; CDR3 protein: CASSEGWATEAFF; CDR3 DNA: TGTGCCAGCAGTGAAGGCTGGGCCACTGAAGCTTTCTTT
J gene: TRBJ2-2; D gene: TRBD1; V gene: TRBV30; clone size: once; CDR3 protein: CAWNRGTGELFF; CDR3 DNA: TGTGCCTGGAACAGGGGGACCGGGGAGCTGTTTTTT